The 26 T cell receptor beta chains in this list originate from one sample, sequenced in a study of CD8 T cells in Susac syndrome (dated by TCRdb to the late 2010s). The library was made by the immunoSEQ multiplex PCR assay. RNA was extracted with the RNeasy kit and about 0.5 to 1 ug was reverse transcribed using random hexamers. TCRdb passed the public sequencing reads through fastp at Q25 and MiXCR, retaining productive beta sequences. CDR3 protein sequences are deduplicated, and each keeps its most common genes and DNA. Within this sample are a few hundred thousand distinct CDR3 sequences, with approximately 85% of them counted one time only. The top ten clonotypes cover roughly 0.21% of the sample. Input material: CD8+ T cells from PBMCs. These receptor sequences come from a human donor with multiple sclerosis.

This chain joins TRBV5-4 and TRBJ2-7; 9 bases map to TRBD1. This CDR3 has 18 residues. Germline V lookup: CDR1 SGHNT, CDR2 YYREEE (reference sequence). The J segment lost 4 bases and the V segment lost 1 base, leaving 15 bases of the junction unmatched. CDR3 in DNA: TGTGCCAGCAGCTTGTTGGGACAGGGTACTCTCCGTTCATACGAGCAGTACTTC. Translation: CASSLLGQGTLRSYEQYF. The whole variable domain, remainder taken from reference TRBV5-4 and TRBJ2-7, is ETGVTQSPTHLIKTRGQQVTLRCSSQSGHNTVSWYQQALGQGPQFIFQYYREEENGRGNFPPRFSGLQFPNYSSELNVNALELDDSALYLCASSLLGQGTLRSYEQYFGPGTRLTVT.

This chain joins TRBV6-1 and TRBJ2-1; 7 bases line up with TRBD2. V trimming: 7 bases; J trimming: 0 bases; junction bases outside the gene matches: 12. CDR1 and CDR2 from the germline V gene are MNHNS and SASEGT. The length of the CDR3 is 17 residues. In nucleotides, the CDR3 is TGTGCCAGCACCTCAGAGGCTAGCGGTTACTCCTACAATGAGCAGTTCTTC. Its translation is CASTSEASGYSYNEQFF.

In nucleotides, the CDR3 is TGTGCCAGCAGCCTAAACCGGGACGCCTACGAGCAGTACTTC. It yields the protein CASSLNRDAYEQYF. The chain is built from TRBV4-2 and TRBJ2-7; either TRBD1 or TRBD2 may fit D (5 bases each). The germline V gene has CDR1 LGHNA and CDR2 YNFKEQ. The CDR3 runs to 14 residues. Trimming took off 4 bases at V and 2 bases at J, with 12 bases between the two ends.

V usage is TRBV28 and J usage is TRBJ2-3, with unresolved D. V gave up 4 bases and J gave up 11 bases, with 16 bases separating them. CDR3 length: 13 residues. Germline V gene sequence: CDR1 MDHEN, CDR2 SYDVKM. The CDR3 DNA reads TGTGCCAGCAGTTCCCCGGGCGGACGGCTGCAGTATTTT. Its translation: CASSSPGGRLQYF.

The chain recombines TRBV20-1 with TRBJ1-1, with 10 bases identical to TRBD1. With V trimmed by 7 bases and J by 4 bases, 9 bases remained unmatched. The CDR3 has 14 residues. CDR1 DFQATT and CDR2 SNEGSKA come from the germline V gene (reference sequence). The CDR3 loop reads CSVPRQGAATEAFF. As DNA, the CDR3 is TGCAGTGTACCCCGACAGGGGGCGGCCACTGAAGCTTTCTTT.

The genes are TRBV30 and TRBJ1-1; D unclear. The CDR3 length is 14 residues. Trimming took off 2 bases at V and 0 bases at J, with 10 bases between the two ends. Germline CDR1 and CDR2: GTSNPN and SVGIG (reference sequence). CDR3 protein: CAWSLGAMNTEAFF. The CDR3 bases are TGTGCCTGGAGTCTGGGAGCGATGAACACTGAAGCTTTCTTT.

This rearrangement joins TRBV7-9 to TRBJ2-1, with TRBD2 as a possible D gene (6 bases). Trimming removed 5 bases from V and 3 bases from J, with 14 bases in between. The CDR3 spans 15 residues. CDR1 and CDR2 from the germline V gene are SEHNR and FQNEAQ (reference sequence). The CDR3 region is CASSAGRGDYNEQFF. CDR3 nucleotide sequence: TGTGCCAGCAGCGCGGGGCGGGGCGACTACAATGAGCAGTTCTTC.

CDR3 loop: CSATLPVGQGVIYEQYF. The CDR3 nucleotides read TGCAGTGCTACCCTTCCAGTGGGACAGGGGGTAATCTACGAGCAGTACTTC. This chain uses TRBV20-1 with TRBJ2-7; 11 bases are a match to TRBD1. This CDR3 has 17 amino acids. V lost 4 bases to trimming and J lost 3 bases; unmatched junction nucleotides: 14. Looked up from germline, CDR1 is DFQATT and CDR2 is SNEGSKA (reference sequence).

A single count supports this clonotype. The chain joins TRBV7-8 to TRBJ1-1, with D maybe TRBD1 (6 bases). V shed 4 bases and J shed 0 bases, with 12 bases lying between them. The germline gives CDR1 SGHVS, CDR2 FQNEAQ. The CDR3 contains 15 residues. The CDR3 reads CASSSPTGLNTEAFF. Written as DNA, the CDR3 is TGTGCCAGCAGCTCACCGACAGGCCTGAACACTGAAGCTTTCTTT.

The CDR3 DNA reads TGTGCCAGCAGTGAATGGTGGGACACTGAAGCTTTCTTT. Amino acids: CASSEWWDTEAFF. The chain uses TRBV6-1 and TRBJ1-1; no reliable D call. This CDR3 spans 13 amino acids. In germline, CDR1 is MNHNS, CDR2 SASEGT. The V and J ends lost 2 bases and 3 bases respectively, with 7 bases between them.

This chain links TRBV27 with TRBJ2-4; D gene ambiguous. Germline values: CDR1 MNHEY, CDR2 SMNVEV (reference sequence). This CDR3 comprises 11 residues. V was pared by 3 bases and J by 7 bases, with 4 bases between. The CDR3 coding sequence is TGTGCCAGCAGTTTCGGGAACATTCAGTACTTC. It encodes CASSFGNIQYF.

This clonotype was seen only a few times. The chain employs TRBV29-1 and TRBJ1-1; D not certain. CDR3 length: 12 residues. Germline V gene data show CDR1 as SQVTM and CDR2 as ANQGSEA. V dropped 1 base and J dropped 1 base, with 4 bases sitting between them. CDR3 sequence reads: CSVEGQNTEAFF. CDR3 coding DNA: TGCAGCGTTGAAGGGCAGAACACTGAAGCTTTCTTT.

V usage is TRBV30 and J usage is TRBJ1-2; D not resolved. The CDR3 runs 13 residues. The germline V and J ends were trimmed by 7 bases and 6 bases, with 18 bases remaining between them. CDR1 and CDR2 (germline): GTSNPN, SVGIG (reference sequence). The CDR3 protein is CAFHPGSPDGYTF. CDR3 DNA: TGTGCCTTCCACCCCGGCAGTCCTGATGGCTACACCTTC.

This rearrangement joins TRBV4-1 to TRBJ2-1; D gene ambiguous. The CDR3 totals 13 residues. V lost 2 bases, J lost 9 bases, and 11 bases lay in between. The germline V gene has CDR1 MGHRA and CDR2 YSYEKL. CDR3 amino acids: CASSQSIAGEQFF. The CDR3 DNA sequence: TGCGCCAGCAGCCAATCCATAGCTGGTGAGCAGTTCTTC.

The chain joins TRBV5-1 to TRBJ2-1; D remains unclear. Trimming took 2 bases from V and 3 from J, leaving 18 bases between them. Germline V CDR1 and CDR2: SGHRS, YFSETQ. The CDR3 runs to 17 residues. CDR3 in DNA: TGCGCCAGCAGCTTTGGGGTGGGGATGTCTTTCTACAATGAGCAGTTCTTC. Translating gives CASSFGVGMSFYNEQFF.

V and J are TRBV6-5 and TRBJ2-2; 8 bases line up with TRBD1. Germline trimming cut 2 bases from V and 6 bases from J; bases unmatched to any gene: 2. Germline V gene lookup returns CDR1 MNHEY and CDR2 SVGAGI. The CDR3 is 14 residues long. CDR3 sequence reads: CASSYKQGAGELFF. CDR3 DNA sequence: TGTGCCAGCAGTTACAAACAGGGGGCCGGGGAGCTGTTTTTT.

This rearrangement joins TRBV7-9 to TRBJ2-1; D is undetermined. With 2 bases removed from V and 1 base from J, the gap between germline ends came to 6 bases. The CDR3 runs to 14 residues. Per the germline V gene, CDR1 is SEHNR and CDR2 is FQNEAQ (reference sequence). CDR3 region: CASSLPRSYNEQFF. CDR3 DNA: TGTGCCAGCAGCTTACCGAGGTCCTACAATGAGCAGTTCTTC.

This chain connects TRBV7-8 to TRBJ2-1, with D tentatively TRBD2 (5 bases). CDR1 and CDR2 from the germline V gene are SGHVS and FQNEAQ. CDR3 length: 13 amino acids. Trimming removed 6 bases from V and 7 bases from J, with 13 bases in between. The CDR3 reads CASRGDYNNEQFF. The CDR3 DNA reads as TGTGCCAGCAGAGGCGACTATAATAATGAGCAGTTCTTC. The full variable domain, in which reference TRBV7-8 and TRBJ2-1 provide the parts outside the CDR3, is GAGVSQSPRYKVAKRGQDVALRCDPISGHVSLFWYQQALGQGPEFLTYFQNEAQLDKSGLPSDRFFAERPEGSVSTLKIQRTQQEDSAVYLCASRGDYNNEQFFGPGTRLTVL.

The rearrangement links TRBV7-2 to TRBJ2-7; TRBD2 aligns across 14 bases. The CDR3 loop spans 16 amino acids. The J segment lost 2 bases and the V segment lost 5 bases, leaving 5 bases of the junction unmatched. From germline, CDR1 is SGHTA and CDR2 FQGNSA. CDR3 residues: CASSVWGLAGAYEQYF. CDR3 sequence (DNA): TGTGCCAGCAGCGTCTGGGGACTAGCGGGGGCCTACGAGCAGTACTTC.

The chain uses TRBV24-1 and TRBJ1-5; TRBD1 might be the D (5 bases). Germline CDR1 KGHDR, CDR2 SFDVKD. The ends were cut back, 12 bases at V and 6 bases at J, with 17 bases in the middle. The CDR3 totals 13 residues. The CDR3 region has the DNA TGTGCCTCGACCGGGGGGGAGGGTCAGCCCCAGCATTTT. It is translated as CASTGGEGQPQHF.

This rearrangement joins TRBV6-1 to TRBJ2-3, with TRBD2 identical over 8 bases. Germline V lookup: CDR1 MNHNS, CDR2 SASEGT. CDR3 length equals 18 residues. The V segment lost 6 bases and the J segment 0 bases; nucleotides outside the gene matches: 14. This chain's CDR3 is CASRTLKAGAVSTDTQYF. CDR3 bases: TGTGCCAGCAGGACCCTGAAAGCGGGAGCCGTAAGCACAGATACGCAGTATTTT.

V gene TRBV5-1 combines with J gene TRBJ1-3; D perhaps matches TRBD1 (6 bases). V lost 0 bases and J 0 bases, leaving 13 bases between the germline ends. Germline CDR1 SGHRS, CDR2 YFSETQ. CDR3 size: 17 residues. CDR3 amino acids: CASSLAGRGSSGNTIYF. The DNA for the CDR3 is TGCGCCAGCAGCTTGGCCGGCAGGGGCAGCTCTGGAAACACCATATATTTT.

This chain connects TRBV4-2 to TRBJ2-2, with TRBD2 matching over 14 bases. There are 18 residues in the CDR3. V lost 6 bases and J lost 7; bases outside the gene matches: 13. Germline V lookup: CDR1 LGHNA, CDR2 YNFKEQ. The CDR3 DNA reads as TGTGCCAGCAGTTCAGTCCCCGGGACTAGCGGGAGTATCGGGGAGCTGTTTTTT. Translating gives CASSSVPGTSGSIGELFF.

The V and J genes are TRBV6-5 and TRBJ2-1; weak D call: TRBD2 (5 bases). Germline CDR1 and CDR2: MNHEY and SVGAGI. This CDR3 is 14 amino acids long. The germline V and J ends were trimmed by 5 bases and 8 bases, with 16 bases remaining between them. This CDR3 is CASSHREWRDEQFF. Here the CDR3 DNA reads TGTGCCAGCAGTCACCGGGAATGGCGGGATGAGCAGTTCTTC.

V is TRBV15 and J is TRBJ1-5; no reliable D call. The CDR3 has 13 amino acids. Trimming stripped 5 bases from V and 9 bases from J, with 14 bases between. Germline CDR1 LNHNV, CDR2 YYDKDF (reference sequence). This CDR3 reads CATSEARRGPQHF. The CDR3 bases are TGTGCCACCAGCGAGGCTAGGCGAGGGCCCCAGCATTTT.

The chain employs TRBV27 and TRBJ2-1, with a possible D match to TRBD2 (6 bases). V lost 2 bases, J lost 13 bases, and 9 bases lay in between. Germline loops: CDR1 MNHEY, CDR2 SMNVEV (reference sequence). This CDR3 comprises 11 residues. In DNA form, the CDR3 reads TGTGCCAGCAGTTTAGGGGGGATTCAGTTCTTC. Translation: CASSLGGIQFF.